The rows below give T cell receptor beta chains drawn from one sample of a study of T cells after posttransplantation cyclophosphamide. Data came from immunoSEQ multiplex PCR; TCRdb stores just in-frame clones and leaves some out. The sample has roughly 30,000 clones; roughly 90% are singletons. Sequenced input: PBMCs. The source is a woman aged 40-49 years with a blood cancer, CMV-positive, and with a related stem cell donor. Each CDR3 is given with its conserved first and last residue. The D gene is left open where the match is weak. Clone size is not always given. Where it is, it says once, few, many or a class for expanded clones.

clone_size	d_call	j_call	v_call	cdr3_aa	cdr3_nt
once	TRBD1	TRBJ2-7	TRBV9	CASSVAPGQGPDEQYF	TGTGCCAGCAGCGTAGCCCCCGGACAGGGCCCAGACGAGCAGTACTTC
NA	NA	TRBJ2-1	TRBV4-2	CASSYPIATSSYNEQFF	TGTGCCAGCTCCTACCCTATAGCTACGAGCTCCTACAATGAGCAGTTCTTC
once	NA	TRBJ2-6	TRBV2	CASSDGVFGANVLTF	TGTGCCAGCAGTGACGGGGTATTTGGGGCCAACGTCCTGACTTTC
NA	NA	TRBJ1-1	TRBV7-2	CALSTDTGLLRGLDTEAFF	TGTGCCCTTTCCACCGATACAGGGTTATTAAGAGGACTGGACACTGAAGCTTTCTTT
once	NA	TRBJ1-2	TRBV5-5	CASSLLGRSITDGYTF	TGTGCCAGCAGCTTGCTAGGCAGATCCATCACCGATGGCTACACCTTC
NA	NA	TRBJ2-5	TRBV21-1	CASSKLGQGPSTVETQYF	TGTGCCAGCAGCAAGTTGGGACAGGGGCCCAGTACGGTAGAGACCCAGTACTTC
few	NA	TRBJ1-1	TRBV6-1	CASSDQGSRTEAFF	TGTGCCAGCAGTGATCAGGGTAGTAGGACTGAAGCTTTCTTT
NA	TRBD1	TRBJ2-1	TRBV19	CASSHQGAWGDEQFF	TGTGCCAGTAGTCACCAGGGGGCGTGGGGCGATGAGCAGTTCTTC
NA	NA	TRBJ1-2	TRBV2	CASTVSGEARVKDGYTF	TGTGCCAGCACGGTTTCGGGGGAGGCGCGGGTCAAGGATGGCTACACCTTC
few	NA	TRBJ1-2	TRBV2	CASTPDSIGYTF	TGTGCCAGCACCCCGGACAGTATTGGCTACACCTTC
NA	TRBD1	TRBJ2-5	TRBV5-1	CASSLTGGQETQYF	TGCGCCAGCAGCTTGACAGGGGGCCAAGAGACCCAGTACTTC
NA	TRBD1	TRBJ2-5	TRBV2	CASSRQGKETQYF	TGTGCCAGCAGTCGACAGGGGAAAGAGACCCAGTACTTC
NA	NA	TRBJ1-6	TRBV18	CASSPAGGDNSPLHF	TGTGCCAGCTCACCAGCGGGGGGCGATAATTCACCCCTCCACTTT
NA	TRBD2	TRBJ2-5	TRBV5-5	CASSPPGLAGRRETQYF	TGTGCCAGCAGCCCGCCTGGGCTAGCGGGGCGCCGGGAGACCCAGTACTTC
NA	NA	TRBJ2-6	TRBV19	CASSIVWSSGANVLTF	TGTGCCAGTAGTATAGTTTGGAGCTCTGGGGCCAACGTCCTGACTTTC
once	NA	TRBJ2-3	TRBV5-6	CASSTGGPADTQYF	TGTGCCAGCAGCACGGGGGGCCCCGCGGATACGCAGTATTTT
NA	TRBD1	TRBJ2-3	TRBV5-1	CASSLGDRGPLGTDTQYF	TGCGCCAGCAGCTTGGGAGACAGGGGGCCGCTGGGTACAGATACGCAGTATTTT
NA	TRBD2	TRBJ2-5	TRBV6-6	CASSPGLAGLQETQYF	TGTGCCAGCAGTCCGGGACTAGCGGGCCTCCAAGAGACCCAGTACTTC
NA	TRBD1	TRBJ2-2	TRBV23-1	CAGRTGRSYTGELFF	TGCGCCGGTCGGACAGGGAGGTCGTACACCGGGGAGCTGTTTTTT
NA	NA	TRBJ2-7	TRBV7-8	CASSHDREDWGREQYF	TGTGCCAGCAGCCACGACAGGGAGGACTGGGGGCGCGAGCAGTACTTC
NA	TRBD2	TRBJ2-1	TRBV7-2	CASSSKRGGLDEQFF	TGTGCCAGCAGCTCCAAGCGGGGGGGCCTGGATGAGCAGTTCTTC
NA	TRBD1	TRBJ2-2	TRBV11-3	CASSQGQVTGELFF	TGTGCCAGCAGCCAAGGACAGGTCACCGGGGAGCTGTTTTTT